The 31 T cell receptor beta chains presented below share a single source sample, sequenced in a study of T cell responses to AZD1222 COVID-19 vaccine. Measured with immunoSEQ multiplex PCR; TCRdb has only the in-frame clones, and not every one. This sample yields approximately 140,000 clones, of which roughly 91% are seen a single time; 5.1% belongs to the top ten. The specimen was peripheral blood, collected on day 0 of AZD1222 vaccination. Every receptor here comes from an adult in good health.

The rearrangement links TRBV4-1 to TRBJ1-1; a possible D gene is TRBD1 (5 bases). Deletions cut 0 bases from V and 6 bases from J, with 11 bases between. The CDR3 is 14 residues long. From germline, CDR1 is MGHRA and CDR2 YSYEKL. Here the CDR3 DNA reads TGCGCCAGCAGCCAAGATGGGGGGGTTTCTGAAGCTTTCTTT. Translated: CASSQDGGVSEAFF.

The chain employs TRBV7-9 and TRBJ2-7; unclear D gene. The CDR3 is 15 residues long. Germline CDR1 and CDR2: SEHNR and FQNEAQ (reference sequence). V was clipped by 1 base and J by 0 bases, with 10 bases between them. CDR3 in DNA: TGTGCCAGCAGCTTAGGTGGCAGGAGCTCCTACGAGCAGTACTTC. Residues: CASSLGGRSSYEQYF.

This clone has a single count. The CDR3 DNA sequence: TGCGCCAGCAGCTTTGGACCAGACCTCCAGACCCAGTACTTC. Protein: CASSFGPDLQTQYF. The chain carries TRBV5-1 and TRBJ2-5; no definite D call. The CDR3 is made up of 14 amino acids. V lost 2 bases and J lost 6, with 14 bases in between. Germline V gene data show CDR1 as SGHRS and CDR2 as YFSETQ.

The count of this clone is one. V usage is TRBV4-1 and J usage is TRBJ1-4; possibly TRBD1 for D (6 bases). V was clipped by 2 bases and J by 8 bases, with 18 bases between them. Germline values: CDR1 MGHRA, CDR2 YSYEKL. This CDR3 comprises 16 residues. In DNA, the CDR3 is TGCGCCAGCAGCCAACAACACAGGGATGCAACCGAAAAACTGTTTTTT. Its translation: CASSQQHRDATEKLFF.

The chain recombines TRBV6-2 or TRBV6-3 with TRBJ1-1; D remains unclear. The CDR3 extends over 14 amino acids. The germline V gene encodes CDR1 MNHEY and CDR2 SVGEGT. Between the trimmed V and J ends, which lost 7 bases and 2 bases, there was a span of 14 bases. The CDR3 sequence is CASTPSGYNTEAFF. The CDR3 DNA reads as TGTGCCAGCACCCCGTCTGGGTACAACACTGAAGCTTTCTTT.

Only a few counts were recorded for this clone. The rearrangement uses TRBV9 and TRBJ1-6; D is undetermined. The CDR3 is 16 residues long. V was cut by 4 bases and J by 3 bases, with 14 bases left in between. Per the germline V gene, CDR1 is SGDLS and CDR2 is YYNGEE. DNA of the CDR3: TGTGCCAGCAGCCGAGGTAACGAGGGCTATAATTCACCCCTCCACTTT. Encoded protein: CASSRGNEGYNSPLHF. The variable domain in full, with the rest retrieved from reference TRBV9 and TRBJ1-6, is DSGVTQTPKHLITATGQRVTLRCSPRSGDLSVYWYQQSLDQGLQFLIQYYNGEERAKGNILERFSAQQFPDLHSELNLSSLELGDSALYFCASSRGNEGYNSPLHFGNGTRLTVT.

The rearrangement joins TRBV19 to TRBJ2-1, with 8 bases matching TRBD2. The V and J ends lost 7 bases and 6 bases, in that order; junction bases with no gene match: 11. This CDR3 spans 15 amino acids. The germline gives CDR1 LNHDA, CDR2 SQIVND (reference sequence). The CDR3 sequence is CASKVPGGILNEQFF. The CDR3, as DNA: TGTGCCAGTAAAGTCCCGGGGGGGATCCTCAATGAGCAGTTCTTC.

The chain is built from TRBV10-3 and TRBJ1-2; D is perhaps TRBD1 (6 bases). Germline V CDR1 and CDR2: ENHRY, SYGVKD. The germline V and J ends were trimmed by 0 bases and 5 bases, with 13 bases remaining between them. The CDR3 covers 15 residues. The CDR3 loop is CAISESGRGGYGYTF. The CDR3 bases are TGTGCCATCAGTGAGTCTGGCAGGGGAGGGTATGGCTACACCTTC.

CDR3 region: CASSSGQGENYGYTF. The CDR3 coding sequence is TGTGCCAGCAGCTCGGGACAGGGGGAAAACTATGGCTACACCTTC. The V call is TRBV5-4, the J call TRBJ1-2; 11 bases agree with TRBD1. After removal of 3 bases from V and 2 bases from J, the junction contained 3 bases not matched to a gene. The CDR3 is 15 amino acids. Germline CDR1 and CDR2: SGHNT and YYREEE (reference sequence).

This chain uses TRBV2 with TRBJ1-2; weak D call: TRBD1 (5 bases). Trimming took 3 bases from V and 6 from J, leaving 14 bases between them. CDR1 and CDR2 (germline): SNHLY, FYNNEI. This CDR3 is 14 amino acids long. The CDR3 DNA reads TGTGCCAGCAGTGAGGCGAGGGGCGGCGATGGCTACACCTTC. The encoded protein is CASSEARGGDGYTF.

This chain's CDR3 is CASSLAEDRGGYGYTF. For the CDR3, the DNA is TGTGCCAGCAGCTTAGCGGAGGACAGGGGAGGTTATGGCTACACCTTC. The gene calls are TRBV11-1 and TRBJ1-2; 9 nucleotides line up with TRBD1. This CDR3 comprises 16 residues. Trimming cost V 0 bases and J 5 bases; bases outside gene matches: 7. The germline gives CDR1 SGHAT, CDR2 FQDESV (reference sequence).

CDR3 residues: CASSLTGEPNTEAFF. The CDR3, as DNA: TGTGCCAGCAGCCTCACGGGGGAGCCGAACACTGAAGCTTTCTTT. The chain joins TRBV11-1 to TRBJ1-1; D possibly corresponds to TRBD1 (5 bases). With 5 bases removed from V and 1 base from J, the gap between germline ends came to 14 bases. The CDR3 is made up of 15 amino acids. Per the germline V gene, CDR1 is SGHAT and CDR2 is FQDESV (reference sequence).

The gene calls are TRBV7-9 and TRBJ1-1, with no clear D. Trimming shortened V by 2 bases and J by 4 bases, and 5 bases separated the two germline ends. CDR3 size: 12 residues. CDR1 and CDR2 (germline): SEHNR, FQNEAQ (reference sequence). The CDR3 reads CASSLSLTEAFF. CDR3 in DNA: TGTGCCAGCAGCTTATCGCTCACTGAAGCTTTCTTT.

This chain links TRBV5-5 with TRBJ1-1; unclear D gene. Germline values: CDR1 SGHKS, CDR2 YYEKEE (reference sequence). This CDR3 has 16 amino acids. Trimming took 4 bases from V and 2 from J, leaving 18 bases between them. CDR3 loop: CASSPTRGLINTEAFF. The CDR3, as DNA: TGTGCCAGCAGCCCGACCAGAGGGCTTATTAACACTGAAGCTTTCTTT.

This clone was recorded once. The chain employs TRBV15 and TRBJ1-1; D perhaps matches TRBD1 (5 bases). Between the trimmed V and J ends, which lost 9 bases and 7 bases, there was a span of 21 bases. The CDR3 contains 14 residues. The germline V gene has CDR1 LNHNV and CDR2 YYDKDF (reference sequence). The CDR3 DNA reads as TGTGCCACGACGAAAGGGGCAGTGGTTGTTGAAGCTTTCTTT. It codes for CATTKGAVVVEAFF.

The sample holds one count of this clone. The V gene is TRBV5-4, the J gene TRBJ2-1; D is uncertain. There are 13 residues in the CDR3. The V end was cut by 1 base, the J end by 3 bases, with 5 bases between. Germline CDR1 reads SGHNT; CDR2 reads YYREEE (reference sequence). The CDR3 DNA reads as TGTGCCAGCAGCTTGAAGAACTACAATGAGCAGTTCTTC. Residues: CASSLKNYNEQFF. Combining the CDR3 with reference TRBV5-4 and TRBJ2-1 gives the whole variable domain ETGVTQSPTHLIKTRGQQVTLRCSSQSGHNTVSWYQQALGQGPQFIFQYYREEENGRGNFPPRFSGLQFPNYSSELNVNALELDDSALYLCASSLKNYNEQFFGPGTRLTVL.

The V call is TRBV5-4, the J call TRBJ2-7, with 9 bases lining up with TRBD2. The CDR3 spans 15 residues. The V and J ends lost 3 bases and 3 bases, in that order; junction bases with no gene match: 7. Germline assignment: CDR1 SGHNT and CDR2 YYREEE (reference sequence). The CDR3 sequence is CASSWGTSSGYEQYF. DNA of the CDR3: TGTGCCAGCAGCTGGGGGACTAGCTCGGGCTACGAGCAGTACTTC.

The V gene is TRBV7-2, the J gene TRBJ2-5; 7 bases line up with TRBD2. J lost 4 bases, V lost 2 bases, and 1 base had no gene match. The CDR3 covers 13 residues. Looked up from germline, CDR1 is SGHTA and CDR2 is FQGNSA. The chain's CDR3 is CASSLKRGETQYF. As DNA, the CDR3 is TGTGCCAGCAGCTTAAAGCGGGGAGAGACCCAGTACTTC.

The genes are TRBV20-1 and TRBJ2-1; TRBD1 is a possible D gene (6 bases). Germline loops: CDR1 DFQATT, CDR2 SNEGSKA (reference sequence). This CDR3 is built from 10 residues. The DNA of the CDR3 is TGCACCTCCAAGGGGGACGAGCAGTTCTTC. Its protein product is CTSKGDEQFF.

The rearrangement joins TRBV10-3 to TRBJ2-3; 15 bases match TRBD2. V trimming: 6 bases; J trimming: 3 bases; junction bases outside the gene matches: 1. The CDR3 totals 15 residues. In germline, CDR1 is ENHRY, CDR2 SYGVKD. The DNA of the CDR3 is TGTGCCATCAGAGGACTAGCGGGGGGGACAGATACGCAGTATTTT. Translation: CAIRGLAGGTDTQYF.

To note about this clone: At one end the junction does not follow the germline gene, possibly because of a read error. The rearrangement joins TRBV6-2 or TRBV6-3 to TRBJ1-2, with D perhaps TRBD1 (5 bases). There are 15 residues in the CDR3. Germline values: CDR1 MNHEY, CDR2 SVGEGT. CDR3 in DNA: TGTGCCAGCAGTCACTCTCTGGGGCTTCTATGGGGCTACACCTTC. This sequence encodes CASSHSLGLLWGYTF.

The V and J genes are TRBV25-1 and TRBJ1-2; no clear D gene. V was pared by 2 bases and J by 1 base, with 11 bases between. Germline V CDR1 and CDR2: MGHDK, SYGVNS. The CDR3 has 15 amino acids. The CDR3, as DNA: TGTGCCAGCAGTGAAAGCGGGCGGAGTAACTATGGCTACACCTTC. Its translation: CASSESGRSNYGYTF.

The CDR3 here is CASSRYTDTQYF. As DNA, the CDR3 is TGTGCCAGCAGCCGCTACACAGATACGCAGTATTTT. V usage is TRBV7-2 and J usage is TRBJ2-3, with D unclear. Germline V gives CDR1 SGHTA, CDR2 FQGNSA. Deletions cut 5 bases from V and 2 bases from J, with 5 bases between. The CDR3 has 12 residues. Looking up the rest from reference TRBV7-2 and TRBJ2-3 gives the full variable domain: GAGVSQSPSNKVTEKGKDVELRCDPISGHTALYWYRQSLGQGLEFLIYFQGNSAPDKSGLPSDRFSAERTGGSVSTLTIQRTQQEDSAVYLCASSRYTDTQYFGPGTRLTVL.

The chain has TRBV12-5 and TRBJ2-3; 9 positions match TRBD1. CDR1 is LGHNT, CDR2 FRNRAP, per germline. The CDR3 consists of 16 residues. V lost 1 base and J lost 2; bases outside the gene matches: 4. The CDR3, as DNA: TGTGCTAGTGGTTTGGACGGACAGGGGCTCACAGATACGCAGTATTTT. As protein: CASGLDGQGLTDTQYF.

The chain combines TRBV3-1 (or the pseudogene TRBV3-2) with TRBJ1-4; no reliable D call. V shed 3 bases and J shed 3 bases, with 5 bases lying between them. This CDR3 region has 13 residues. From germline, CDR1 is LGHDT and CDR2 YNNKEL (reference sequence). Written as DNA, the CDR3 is TGTGCCAGCAGCCATTACCCTAATGAAAAACTGTTTTTT. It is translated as CASSHYPNEKLFF.

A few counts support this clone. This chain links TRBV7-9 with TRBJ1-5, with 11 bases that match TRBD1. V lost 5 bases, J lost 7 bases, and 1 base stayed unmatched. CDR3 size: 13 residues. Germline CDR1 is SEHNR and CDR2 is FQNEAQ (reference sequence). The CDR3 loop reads CASSRTGGQPQHF. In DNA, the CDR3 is TGTGCCAGCAGCCGGACAGGGGGCCAGCCCCAGCATTTT.

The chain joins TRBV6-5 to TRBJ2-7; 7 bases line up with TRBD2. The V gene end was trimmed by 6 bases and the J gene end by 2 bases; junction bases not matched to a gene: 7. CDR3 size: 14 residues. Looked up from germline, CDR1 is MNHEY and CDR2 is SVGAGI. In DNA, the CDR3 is TGTGCCAGCAGCCTAGCGGAGGGAACCTACGAGCAGTACTTC. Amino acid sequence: CASSLAEGTYEQYF.

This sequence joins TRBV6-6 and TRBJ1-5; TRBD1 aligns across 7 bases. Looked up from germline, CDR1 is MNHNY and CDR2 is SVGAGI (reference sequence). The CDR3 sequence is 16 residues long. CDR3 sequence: CAATGEGKGSNQPQHF. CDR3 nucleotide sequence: TGTGCAGCCACAGGGGAAGGGAAAGGGAGCAATCAGCCCCAGCATTTT.

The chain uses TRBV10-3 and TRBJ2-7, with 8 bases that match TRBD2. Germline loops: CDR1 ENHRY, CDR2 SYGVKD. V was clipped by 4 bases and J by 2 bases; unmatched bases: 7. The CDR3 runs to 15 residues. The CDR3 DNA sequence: TGTGCCATCAGTGGTATGGCGGGGGGACCCTACGAGCAGTACTTC. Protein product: CAISGMAGGPYEQYF.

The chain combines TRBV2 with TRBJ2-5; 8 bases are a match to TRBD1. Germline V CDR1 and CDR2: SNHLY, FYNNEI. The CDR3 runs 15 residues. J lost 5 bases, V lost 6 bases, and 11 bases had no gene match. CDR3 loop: CASSPGQGLRETQYF. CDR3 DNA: TGTGCCAGCAGCCCCGGACAGGGATTACGGGAGACCCAGTACTTC.

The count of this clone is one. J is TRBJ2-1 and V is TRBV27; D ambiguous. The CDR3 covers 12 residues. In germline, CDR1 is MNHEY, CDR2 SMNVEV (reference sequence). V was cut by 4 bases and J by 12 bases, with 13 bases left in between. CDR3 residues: CASSSLGSGQFF. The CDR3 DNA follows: TGTGCCAGCAGTTCCCTGGGCTCTGGGCAGTTCTTC.